The 21 T cell receptor beta chains given below trace back to one sample, sequenced in a study of low-dose radiotherapy and immunotherapy resistance in tumors. cDNA synthesis used a TRAV/TRBV-specific primer set for both chains. PCR amplification of the TCRs was performed with Phusion for 20 PCR cycles, and it relied on a constant-region primer together with a V-primer adapter. TCRdb re-derived calls from the reads in MiXCR, one entry per CDR3 protein. The table has tens of thousands of distinct CDR3 sequences, around 27% seen once. Time point meaning: before trial treatment. Here the sequenced sample was PBMCs, taken before treatment. The source is a male donor with rectosigmoid adenocarcinoma.

The sample holds one count of this clonotype. A far larger clone is only one base removed, so a read error is likely. The V call is TRBV5-8, the J call TRBJ2-1, with 7 bases aligning to TRBD2. J gave up 10 bases and V 6 bases, and 16 bases lay outside the gene matches. Germline CDR1 reads SGHTS; CDR2 reads YDEGEE. CDR3 length: 15 residues. CDR3 region: CASTMRRGRPYEQFF. The CDR3 coding sequence is TGTGCCAGCACAATGCGGCGGGGGAGGCCCTACGAGCAGTTCTTC.

There are many counts of this clonotype. V and J are TRBV2 and TRBJ2-5; D might be TRBD1 (5 bases). Trimming left V 4 bases short and J 7 bases short, with 13 bases between. CDR1 and CDR2 from the germline V gene are SNHLY and FYNNEI. There are 13 residues in the CDR3. The CDR3 nucleotides are TGTGCCAGCAGTGGGGGCCCCGTGGGGACCCAGTACTTC. It encodes CASSGGPVGTQYF.

About this clonotype itself: This probably arose from a read error, given a far larger clone one base away. J is TRBJ2-7 and V is TRBV5-4; the D is unclear. The CDR3 is made up of 13 amino acids. V was cut by 2 bases and J by 7 bases, with 13 bases left in between. Germline V CDR1 and CDR2: SGHNT, YYREEE (reference sequence). The CDR3 region has the DNA TGTGCCAGCAGCTTTGATTTTATACATGAGCAGTACTTC. Amino acids: CASSFDFIHEQYF.

This clonotype was detected ten times or more. The chain recombines TRBV6-5 with TRBJ2-5; D gene ambiguous. This CDR3 region has 14 residues. V lost 5 bases and J 3 bases, leaving 13 bases between the germline ends. Per the germline V gene, CDR1 is MNHEY and CDR2 is SVGAGI. DNA of the CDR3: TGTGCCAGCAGTCCCCTACCTTCCGAAGAGACCCAGTACTTC. This gives the protein CASSPLPSEETQYF.

Of note for this clonotype: A read error may be the cause here, since a much bigger clone is one base away. The rearrangement joins TRBV18 to TRBJ1-6; D is perhaps TRBD1 (5 bases). Germline CDR1 and CDR2: KGHSH and LQKENI. V was pared by 4 bases and J by 13 bases, with 23 bases between. CDR3 length: 16 amino acids. The CDR3 bases are TGTGCCAGCTCACGTTCTCCCTGGACGACCGGGGGGCCCCTCCACTTT. Translation: CASSRSPWTTGGPLHF.

To note about this clonotype: No DNA is shown, since the ends of the CDR3 on it are uncertain; the CDR3 is the one TCRdb lists. The V call is TRBV15, the J call TRBJ1-4; the table gives TRBD1 as D, unverified against the DNA. The CDR3 spans 15 amino acids, including both terminal residues. CDR1 is LNHNV and CDR2 is YYDKDF in the germline V gene (reference sequence). The CDR3 reads CATSSGQFNEKLFFF.

This clonotype was detected many times. The CDR3 region has the DNA TGCAGCGTTAAAGGAAGCGGGGGGATATACAATGAGCAGTTCTTC. It translates to CSVKGSGGIYNEQFF. The V call is TRBV29-1, the J call TRBJ2-1; 9 bases map to TRBD2. Germline CDR1 SQVTM, CDR2 ANQGSEA. CDR3 length: 15 residues. Unmatched junction bases numbered 9, after V lost 5 bases and J lost 4 bases.

This clonotype came up many times. CDR3 DNA: TGTGCCAGCAGCCGTAAACCGCCGGGACTAGAGACGAATGAGCAGTTCTTC. It specifies CASSRKPPGLETNEQFF. The chain employs TRBV7-8 and TRBJ2-1; 8 bases align to TRBD2. Germline-derived CDR1 and CDR2 are SGHVS and FQNEAQ. The ends lost 5 bases at V and 7 bases at J; junction bases unmatched: 16. This CDR3 comprises 17 residues.

The genes are TRBV5-1 and TRBJ2-3; D is perhaps TRBD1 (6 bases). The CDR3 runs to 16 residues. The germline gives CDR1 SGHRS, CDR2 YFSETQ. V gave up 1 base and J gave up 0 bases, with 12 bases separating them. The CDR3, as DNA: TGCGCCAGCAGCTTGTTTGGACAGTCTAGCACAGATACGCAGTATTTT. It yields the protein CASSLFGQSSTDTQYF.

V usage is TRBV27 and J usage is TRBJ2-1; no definite D call. Trimming shortened V by 1 base and J by 8 bases, and 9 bases separated the two germline ends. The CDR3 is 13 residues long. Germline V gene sequence: CDR1 MNHEY, CDR2 SMNVEV (reference sequence). The CDR3 sequence: CASSLLGLHEQFF. DNA for the CDR3: TGTGCCAGCAGTTTATTGGGTCTCCATGAGCAGTTCTTC.

In its sample, this clonotype was seen many times. This chain links TRBV7-2 with TRBJ2-7; TRBD1 matches 9 bases. Germline CDR1 SGHTA, CDR2 FQGNSA. The V gene end was trimmed by 6 bases and the J gene end by 3 bases; junction bases not matched to a gene: 6. CDR3 size: 14 residues. The CDR3 reads CASSSGTGYYEQYF. CDR3 in DNA: TGTGCCAGCAGTTCCGGGACAGGGTACTACGAGCAGTACTTC.

Worth noting for this clonotype: The junction and the germline gene differ at one end; a read error may be behind it. The chain combines TRBV28 with TRBJ2-7; 7 nucleotides align to TRBD1. Germline CDR1 is MDHEN and CDR2 is SYDVKM. CDR3 length: 11 amino acids. The CDR3 loop is CASSSTGEQHF. In nucleotides, the CDR3 is TGTGCCAGCAGCTCAACAGGGGAACAGCACTTC.

As to this clonotype: A far larger clone is off by one base, so a read error is likely. The V call is TRBV6-2 or TRBV6-3, the J call TRBJ2-1; no clear D gene. CDR3 length equals 12 residues. CDR1 MNHEY and CDR2 SVGEGT come from the germline V gene. Deletions cut 6 bases from V and 10 bases from J, with 13 bases between. CDR3 bases: TGTGCCAGCAGCGGCCCCGTCTACGAGCAGTTCTTC. Protein sequence: CASSGPVYEQFF.

In its sample, this clonotype was seen many times. This chain joins TRBV12-3 or TRBV12-4 and TRBJ1-1; the D is unclear. V was shortened by 7 bases and J by 0 bases, with 9 bases between the two germline ends. CDR3 length equals 13 residues. CDR3: CASISYMNTEAFF. Written as DNA, the CDR3 is TGTGCCAGCATTTCGTATATGAACACTGAAGCTTTCTTT.

This clonotype was picked up many times. The V and J genes are TRBV7-8 and TRBJ2-5, with 9 bases aligning to TRBD1. In germline, CDR1 is SGHVS, CDR2 FQNEAQ. The V and J ends lost 4 bases and 4 bases, in that order; junction bases with no gene match: 10. The CDR3 sequence is 16 residues long. The CDR3 region is CASSYRQGVEVETQYF. Here the CDR3 DNA reads TGTGCCAGCAGCTATCGACAGGGGGTAGAGGTAGAGACCCAGTACTTC.

Ten or more counts support this clonotype. The genes are TRBV7-2 and TRBJ2-3; 8 positions agree with TRBD1. The germline V gene encodes CDR1 SGHTA and CDR2 FQGNSA. The CDR3 is 15 amino acids. J gave up 4 bases and V 2 bases, and 5 bases lay outside the gene matches. The CDR3 protein is CASSLRLQGADTQYF. CDR3 in DNA: TGTGCCAGCAGCTTAAGACTACAGGGGGCAGATACGCAGTATTTT.

This clonotype was picked up many times. This sequence joins TRBV20-1 and TRBJ2-1, with 10 bases that match TRBD2. In germline, CDR1 is DFQATT, CDR2 SNEGSKA (reference sequence). V shed 6 bases, J shed 5 bases, and the junction held 7 bases outside the gene matches. The CDR3 covers 14 residues. The CDR3 region is CSALTSGVNNEQFF. The CDR3 bases are TGCAGTGCCCTAACTAGCGGGGTTAACAATGAGCAGTTCTTC.

This clonotype was observed at least ten times. This chain uses TRBV29-1 with TRBJ1-6, with 9 bases lining up with TRBD1. The germline gives CDR1 SQVTM, CDR2 ANQGSEA. V gave up 5 bases and J gave up 8 bases; unmatched junction bases: 1. The CDR3 length is 12 residues. CDR3 nucleotide sequence: TGCAGCGTTCGGACAGGGGATTCACCCCTCCACTTT. This gives the protein CSVRTGDSPLHF. Looking up the rest from reference TRBV29-1 and TRBJ1-6 gives the full variable domain: SAVISQKPSRDICQRGTSLTIQCQVDSQVTMMFWYRQQPGQSLTLIATANQGSEATYESGFVIDKFPISRPNLTFSTLTVSNMSPEDSSIYLCSVRTGDSPLHFGNGTRLTVT.

This clonotype was counted ten times or more. J is TRBJ2-5 and V is TRBV13, with 12 bases matching TRBD2. With V trimmed by 5 bases and J by 5 bases, 15 bases remained unmatched. The CDR3 totals 18 residues. Germline V gene lookup returns CDR1 PRHDT and CDR2 FYEKMQ (reference sequence). This CDR3 is CASSPPTAGLAGSETQYF. CDR3 bases: TGTGCCAGCAGCCCGCCGACGGCCGGACTAGCGGGGAGCGAGACCCAGTACTTC.

This clonotype was recorded many times. This chain links TRBV7-9 with TRBJ2-7; TRBD1 aligns across 7 bases. The CDR3 spans 14 residues. Germline-derived CDR1 and CDR2 are SEHNR and FQNEAQ (reference sequence). Trimming removed 4 bases from V and 1 base from J; junction bases left unmatched: 4. The CDR3 loop is CASSYDRVSYEQYF. The CDR3 DNA sequence: TGTGCCAGCAGCTACGACAGGGTATCCTACGAGCAGTACTTC. The complete variable domain, with remaining parts taken from reference TRBV7-9 and TRBJ2-7, reads DTGVSQNPRHKITKRGQNVTFRCDPISEHNRLYWYRQTLGQGPEFLTYFQNEAQLEKSRLLSDRFSAERPKGSFSTLEIQRTEQGDSAMYLCASSYDRVSYEQYFGPGTRLTVT.

This clonotype was observed a few times. The chain joins TRBV4-3 to TRBJ2-3; TRBD2 aligns across 9 bases. Germline assignment: CDR1 LGHNA and CDR2 YSLEER. V dropped 4 bases and J dropped 5; count of bases not matched to a gene: 10. The CDR3 consists of 16 residues. The CDR3 sequence: CASSPDSGSPRDTQYF. CDR3 DNA sequence: TGCGCCAGCAGCCCAGATAGCGGGAGCCCTCGAGATACGCAGTATTTT.